The 28 T cell receptor beta chains below come from one sample, sequenced in a study of a mutant IDH1 vaccine in newly diagnosed glioma. Their specific antigens are unknown. Time point given: week 35, safety follow-up. Topical imiquimod accompanied each vaccine dose, which consisted of 300 ug of mutant IDH1 20-mer peptide. The repertoire was sequenced with immunoSEQ multiplex PCR; TCRdb's copy has only in-frame clones and lacks some. Of more than 55,000 clones in the sample, approximately 81% were seen once. The sample here was PBMCs, taken from a glioma patient whose treatment included an IDH1 peptide vaccine. The source of these receptors is a man under 40 with glioma.

V and J are TRBV6-1 and TRBJ1-2, with D tentatively TRBD1 (5 bases). The CDR3 runs 12 residues. The germline V gene encodes CDR1 MNHNS and CDR2 SASEGT. V was cut by 8 bases and J by 7 bases, with 14 bases left in between. The CDR3: CASVRDSSGYTF. CDR3 nucleotide sequence: TGTGCCAGCGTCAGGGATAGTTCTGGCTACACCTTC.

The chain recombines TRBV6-1 with TRBJ2-2, with 9 bases matching TRBD1. The J segment lost 6 bases and the V segment lost 4 bases, leaving 9 bases of the junction unmatched. The germline V gene has CDR1 MNHNS and CDR2 SASEGT. The CDR3 sequence is 16 residues long. The DNA of the CDR3 is TGTGCCAGCAGTGGAGGGACAGGGAGATCGCCCGGGGAGCTGTTTTTT. Protein sequence: CASSGGTGRSPGELFF.

V and J are TRBV1 and TRBJ2-1; TRBD2 is taken as the D call from the table, unchecked against the DNA. TRBV1 is shown as a pseudogene. CDR3 length equals 20 residues. The DNA of the CDR3 is TGCACCAGCAGCCAAGATCGACTAGCGGGGCCGCTCCCTCCCTACAATGAGCAGTTCTTC. It is translated as CTSSQDRLAGPLPPYNEQFF.

The rearrangement joins TRBV7-9 to TRBJ2-7; D ambiguous. The CDR3 has 13 residues. Trimming cost V 5 bases and J 0 bases, with 8 bases left between them. Germline V gene lookup returns CDR1 SEHNR and CDR2 FQNEAQ (reference sequence). Here the CDR3 reads CASSPAVSYEQYF. CDR3 DNA: TGTGCCAGCAGCCCAGCAGTCTCCTACGAGCAGTACTTC. The full variable domain, its missing parts supplied by reference TRBV7-9 and TRBJ2-7, is DTGVSQNPRHKITKRGQNVTFRCDPISEHNRLYWYRQTLGQGPEFLTYFQNEAQLEKSRLLSDRFSAERPKGSFSTLEIQRTEQGDSAMYLCASSPAVSYEQYFGPGTRLTVT.

V and J are TRBV27 and TRBJ1-6; D is unclear. The germline V and J ends were trimmed by 8 bases and 7 bases, with 3 bases remaining between them. This CDR3 has 10 residues. Germline V gives CDR1 MNHEY, CDR2 SMNVEV (reference sequence). As DNA, the CDR3 is TGTGCCAGCGGGAATTCACCCCTCCACTTT. Encoded protein: CASGNSPLHF.

V is TRBV5-1 and J is TRBJ2-3, with D unclear. Germline lookup yields CDR1 SGHRS and CDR2 YFSETQ. The CDR3 has 14 amino acids. V lost 1 base and J lost 0, with 6 bases in between. The CDR3 is CASSLMISTDTQYF. As DNA, the CDR3 is TGCGCCAGCAGCTTGATGATTAGCACAGATACGCAGTATTTT.

This sequence joins TRBV5-6 and TRBJ1-2; D not certain. V lost 1 base and J lost 5, with 12 bases in between. The CDR3 loop spans 14 amino acids. Germline V gene lookup returns CDR1 SGHDT and CDR2 YYEEEE. The CDR3 protein is CASSLIPLRYGYTF. Written as DNA, the CDR3 is TGTGCCAGCAGCTTGATCCCTTTGAGGTATGGCTACACCTTC.

This clone was recorded once. This rearrangement joins TRBV6-6 to TRBJ1-2; no reliable D call. CDR1 is MNHNY and CDR2 is SVGAGI in the germline V gene (reference sequence). The V end was cut by 7 bases, the J end by 4 bases, with 7 bases between. The CDR3 is 11 amino acids. CDR3 sequence reads: CASKRSYGYTF. For the CDR3, the DNA is TGTGCCAGCAAGAGGAGCTATGGCTACACCTTC.

This rearrangement joins TRBV7-9 to TRBJ2-2; D is possibly TRBD2 (6 bases). The V gene's germline CDR1 is SEHNR and CDR2 FQNEAQ (reference sequence). Between the trimmed V and J ends, which lost 1 base and 0 bases, there was a span of 9 bases. The CDR3 is 16 amino acids. CDR3 amino acids: CASSLGRGANTGELFF. Written as DNA, the CDR3 is TGTGCCAGCAGCTTAGGGAGGGGTGCGAACACCGGGGAGCTGTTTTTT.

The chain joins TRBV6-5 to TRBJ1-5; possibly TRBD1 for D (5 bases). This CDR3 has 14 amino acids. Germline loops: CDR1 MNHEY, CDR2 SVGAGI. V lost 3 bases and J 9 bases, leaving 15 bases between the germline ends. The CDR3 spells CASSYTPRGGPQHF. Written as DNA, the CDR3 is TGTGCCAGCAGTTATACCCCTCGGGGGGGGCCCCAGCATTTT.

This chain uses TRBV29-1 with TRBJ1-1; D gene uncertain. Germline V lookup: CDR1 SQVTM, CDR2 ANQGSEA. The CDR3 runs 13 residues. Trimming shortened V by 8 bases and J by 0 bases, and 13 bases separated the two germline ends. In nucleotides, the CDR3 is TGCAGCCCGATCGAGCAGTTGAACACTGAAGCTTTCTTT. Translation gives CSPIEQLNTEAFF.

The chain employs TRBV2 and TRBJ1-6; TRBD1 agrees at 8 bases. The CDR3 sequence is 14 residues long. J lost 10 bases, V lost 8 bases, and 10 bases had no gene match. Germline V gene sequence: CDR1 SNHLY, CDR2 FYNNEI. CDR3 amino acids: CASRPTGDRSPLHF. The CDR3 nucleotides are TGTGCCAGCCGCCCGACAGGGGATAGGTCACCCCTCCACTTT.

The chain is built from TRBV7-9 and TRBJ1-1; tentative D call: TRBD1 (6 bases). The V gene lost 5 bases and the J gene lost 4 bases, with 20 bases spanning the gap. The CDR3 covers 16 residues. Germline-derived CDR1 and CDR2 are SEHNR and FQNEAQ (reference sequence). CDR3 DNA sequence: TGTGCCAGCAGCCCTAGCATGACAGGCGTGGGCACTGAAGCTTTCTTT. It yields the protein CASSPSMTGVGTEAFF. The whole variable domain, remainder taken from reference TRBV7-9 and TRBJ1-1, is DTGVSQNPRHKITKRGQNVTFRCDPISEHNRLYWYRQTLGQGPEFLTYFQNEAQLEKSRLLSDRFSAERPKGSFSTLEIQRTEQGDSAMYLCASSPSMTGVGTEAFFGQGTRLTVV.

The V and J genes are TRBV2 and TRBJ1-2, with a tentative D call TRBD1 (5 bases). In germline, CDR1 is SNHLY, CDR2 FYNNEI. V lost 5 bases to trimming and J lost 6 bases, with 16 bases between them. The CDR3 length is 14 residues. CDR3 coding DNA: TGTGCCAGCAGTTCGGGACGCCTCGGAAATGGCTACACCTTC. Translating it yields CASSSGRLGNGYTF.

The chain has TRBV19 and TRBJ2-7, with D possibly matching TRBD2 (5 bases). Per the germline V gene, CDR1 is LNHDA and CDR2 is SQIVND (reference sequence). V was trimmed by 2 bases and J by 3 bases, leaving 8 bases between them. CDR3 length equals 13 residues. The CDR3 here is CASSISGLYEQYF. As DNA, the CDR3 is TGTGCCAGTAGTATATCCGGACTCTACGAGCAGTACTTC.

This clone was seen a single time. This chain links TRBV5-4 with TRBJ2-5; perhaps TRBD1 as D (6 bases). This CDR3 spans 13 amino acids. Trimming took 5 bases from V and 2 from J, leaving 10 bases between them. The germline V gene encodes CDR1 SGHNT and CDR2 YYREEE (reference sequence). CDR3 protein: CASSSGQQETQYF. The CDR3, as DNA: TGTGCCAGCAGTTCCGGACAGCAAGAGACCCAGTACTTC.

The chain employs TRBV7-6 and TRBJ1-4; D gene unclear. Trimming shortened V by 0 bases and J by 8 bases, and 10 bases separated the two germline ends. Germline-derived CDR1 and CDR2 are SGHVS and FNYEAQ. The CDR3 extends over 14 amino acids. CDR3 coding DNA: TGTGCCAGCAGCTTAGCCCCGGAAGGCGAAAAACTGTTTTTT. It translates to CASSLAPEGEKLFF. Looking up the rest from reference TRBV7-6 and TRBJ1-4 gives the full variable domain: GAGVSQSPRYKVTKRGQDVALRCDPISGHVSLYWYRQALGQGPEFLTYFNYEAQQDKSGLPNDRFSAERPEGSISTLTIQRTEQRDSAMYRCASSLAPEGEKLFFGSGTQLSVL.

The chain is built from TRBV29-1 and TRBJ1-5; possible D gene TRBD1, 5 bases. The CDR3 contains 13 residues. Germline values: CDR1 SQVTM, CDR2 ANQGSEA. V was clipped by 6 bases and J by 0 bases, with 9 bases between them. The CDR3 region has the DNA TGCAGCGTCCGGGACTATAGCAATCAGCCCCAGCATTTT. It is translated as CSVRDYSNQPQHF.

The chain joins TRBV10-2 to TRBJ2-3; 7 nucleotides match TRBD2. This CDR3 comprises 14 residues. J was trimmed by 6 bases and V by 8 bases; bases with no gene match: 11. Germline assignment: CDR1 WSHSY and CDR2 SAAADI. The CDR3 bases are TGCGCCAGCGTAAGCGGGGCGCGGTGGGATACGCAGTATTTT. It encodes CASVSGARWDTQYF.

The chain carries TRBV11-2 and TRBJ1-3; 9 positions match TRBD1. The V segment lost 4 bases and the J segment 2 bases; nucleotides outside the gene matches: 6. Looked up from germline, CDR1 is SGHAT and CDR2 is FQNNGV. This CDR3 is 16 amino acids long. CDR3 bases: TGTGCCAGCAGCTCCGGACAGGGGAAGGCTGGAAACACCATATATTTT. Its protein is CASSSGQGKAGNTIYF.

V gene TRBV19 combines with J gene TRBJ2-3, with D unclear. Trimming removed 3 bases at V and 4 bases at J, with 5 bases between. CDR1 is LNHDA and CDR2 is SQIVND in the germline V gene (reference sequence). This CDR3 region has 12 residues. Written as DNA, the CDR3 is TGTGCCAGTAGTATGTATGCAGATACGCAGTATTTT. Residues: CASSMYADTQYF.

There are a few counts of this clone. The chain links TRBV7-9 to TRBJ1-2, with D tentatively TRBD1 (5 bases). Germline assignment: CDR1 SEHNR and CDR2 FQNEAQ (reference sequence). V was pared by 4 bases and J by 8 bases, with 8 bases between. This CDR3 region has 11 residues. The CDR3 DNA sequence: TGTGCCAGCAGCTGGGGGTCCGGCTACACCTTC. This sequence encodes CASSWGSGYTF.

The J gene is TRBJ1-1, the V gene TRBV18, with D possibly being TRBD1 (5 bases). Trimming pared 8 bases from V and 3 bases from J, leaving 13 bases between. Germline loops: CDR1 KGHSH, CDR2 LQKENI. The CDR3 totals 13 residues. The CDR3 sequence: CASGQDTYTEAFF. The CDR3 nucleotides are TGTGCCAGCGGGCAGGACACCTACACTGAAGCTTTCTTT.

This clone appeared a single time. The chain is built from TRBV27 and TRBJ2-1, with 10 bases lining up with TRBD2. The V segment lost 2 bases and the J segment 4 bases; nucleotides outside the gene matches: 2. The CDR3 extends over 15 amino acids. Germline V gives CDR1 MNHEY, CDR2 SMNVEV (reference sequence). The CDR3 DNA is TGTGCCAGCAGTTTACAGCGGGGGGGTTACAATGAGCAGTTCTTC. Its translation: CASSLQRGGYNEQFF.

This clone has only a few counts. Written as DNA, the CDR3 is TGTGCCAGCAGTGCCCAAAACTCTGGAAACACCATATATTTT. As protein: CASSAQNSGNTIYF. The V and J genes are TRBV2 and TRBJ1-3; unclear D gene. Trimming took off 4 bases at V and 0 bases at J, with 7 bases between the two ends. CDR3 length equals 14 residues. Germline V lookup: CDR1 SNHLY, CDR2 FYNNEI.

V is TRBV9 and J is TRBJ1-1; a possible D gene is TRBD1 (6 bases). Germline V gene lookup returns CDR1 SGDLS and CDR2 YYNGEE. V dropped 3 bases and J dropped 6 bases, with 15 bases sitting between them. The CDR3 contains 14 residues. The CDR3 loop reads CASSAPNRAAEAFF. In DNA form, the CDR3 reads TGTGCCAGCAGCGCCCCGAACAGGGCCGCTGAAGCTTTCTTT.

The chain links TRBV11-3 to TRBJ2-1; D perhaps matches TRBD1 (6 bases). Trimming shortened V by 2 bases and J by 0 bases, and 20 bases separated the two germline ends. This CDR3 contains 19 residues. Germline V gene sequence: CDR1 SGHNT, CDR2 YENEEA. CDR3 sequence: CASSLQGRGHRNSYNEQFF. The DNA of the CDR3 is TGTGCCAGCAGCTTACAGGGTCGGGGACACCGCAACTCCTACAATGAGCAGTTCTTC.

The chain carries TRBV19 and TRBJ1-4; D unclear. Germline lookup yields CDR1 LNHDA and CDR2 SQIVND (reference sequence). The CDR3 sequence is 14 residues long. The V gene lost 6 bases and the J gene lost 6 bases, with 14 bases spanning the gap. The CDR3 DNA reads TGTGCCAGTAGAAGGTGGTTAGTGGATGAAAAACTGTTTTTT. This codes for CASRRWLVDEKLFF. The variable domain in full, with the rest retrieved from reference TRBV19 and TRBJ1-4, is DGGITQSPKYLFRKEGQNVTLSCEQNLNHDAMYWYRQDPGQGLRLIYYSQIVNDFQKGDIAEGYSVSREKKESFPLTVTSAQKNPTAFYLCASRRWLVDEKLFFGSGTQLSVL.